Here is one T cell receptor beta chain with its context. Its antigen is unidentified. In making TCR beta libraries, quantitative 5'-RACE with molecular barcodes was used. TCRdb reprocessed the 5' RACE reads via MiXCR and lists one record per CDR3 protein. Seen here are about 150,000 distinct CDR3 sequences, under 55% observed once, and the top ten hold 13% to 15%. The data derive from a study of CD8 T cells in ankylosing spondylitis. Whole-study findings and limits: Disease-linked clones, CD8+, were relatively rare in peripheral blood. Made up of under 10 highly homologous variants, a TCR beta motif appeared characteristic of ankylosing spondylitis blood. Matched synovial fluid from ankylosing spondylitis patients was reported to be enriched for disease-linked clones.

The CDR3 loop spans 15 amino acids. V dropped 2 bases and J dropped 0 bases, with 10 bases sitting between them. Germline V gives CDR1 MGHRA, CDR2 YSYEKL. The sample comprised synovial fluid, either unsorted or a sorted T cell fraction (not recorded which). The origin of this receptor is a male donor with ankylosing spondylitis. The chain recombines TRBV4-1 with TRBJ1-1; D remains unclear. For the CDR3, the DNA is TGCGCCAGCAGCCAATGGCCGGATCTGAACACTGAAGCTTTCTTT. This sequence encodes CASSQWPDLNTEAFF.